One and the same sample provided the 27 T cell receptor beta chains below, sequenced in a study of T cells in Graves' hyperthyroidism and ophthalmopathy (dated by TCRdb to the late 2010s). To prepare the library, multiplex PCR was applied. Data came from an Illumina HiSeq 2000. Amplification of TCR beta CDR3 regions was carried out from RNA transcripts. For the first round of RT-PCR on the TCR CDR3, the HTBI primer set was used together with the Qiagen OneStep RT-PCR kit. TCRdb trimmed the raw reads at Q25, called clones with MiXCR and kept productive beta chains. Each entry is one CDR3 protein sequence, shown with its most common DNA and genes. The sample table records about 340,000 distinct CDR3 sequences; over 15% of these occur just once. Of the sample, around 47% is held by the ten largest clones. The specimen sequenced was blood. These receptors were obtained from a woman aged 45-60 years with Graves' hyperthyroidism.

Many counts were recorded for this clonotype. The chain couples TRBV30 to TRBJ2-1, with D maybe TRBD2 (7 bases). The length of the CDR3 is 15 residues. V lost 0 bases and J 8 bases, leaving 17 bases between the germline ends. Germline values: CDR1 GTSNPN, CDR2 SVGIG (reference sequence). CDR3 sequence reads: CAWSVLGGRADEQFF. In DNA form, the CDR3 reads TGTGCCTGGAGTGTACTAGGGGGGAGGGCCGATGAGCAGTTCTTC.

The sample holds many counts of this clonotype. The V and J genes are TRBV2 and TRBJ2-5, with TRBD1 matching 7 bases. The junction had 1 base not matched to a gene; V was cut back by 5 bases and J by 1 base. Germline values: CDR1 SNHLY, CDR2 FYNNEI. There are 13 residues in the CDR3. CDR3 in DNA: TGTGCCAGCAGTAGGGACAGCCAAGAGACCCAGTACTTC. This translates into CASSRDSQETQYF.

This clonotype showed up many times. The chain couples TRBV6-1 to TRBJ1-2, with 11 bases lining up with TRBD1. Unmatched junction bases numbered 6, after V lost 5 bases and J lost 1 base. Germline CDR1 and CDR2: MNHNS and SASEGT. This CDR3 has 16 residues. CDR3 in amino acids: CASSYLGQGDNYGYTF. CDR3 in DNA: TGTGCCAGCAGTTATTTGGGACAGGGGGATAACTATGGCTACACCTTC.

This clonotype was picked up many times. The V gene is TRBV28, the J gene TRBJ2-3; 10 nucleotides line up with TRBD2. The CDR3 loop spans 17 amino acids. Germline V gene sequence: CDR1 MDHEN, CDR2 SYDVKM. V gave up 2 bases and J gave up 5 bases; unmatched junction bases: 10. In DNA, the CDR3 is TGTGCCAGCAGTTTAACCCCGACTAGCGGGTTCGAAGATACGCAGTATTTT. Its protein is CASSLTPTSGFEDTQYF.

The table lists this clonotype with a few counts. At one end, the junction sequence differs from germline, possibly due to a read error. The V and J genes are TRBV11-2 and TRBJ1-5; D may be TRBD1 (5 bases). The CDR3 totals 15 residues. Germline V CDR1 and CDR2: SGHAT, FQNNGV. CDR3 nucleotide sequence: TGTGCCAGCAGCTTAGATGGAAGGGGCAACCAGCCCCAGCATTTT. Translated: CASSLDGRGNQPQHF.

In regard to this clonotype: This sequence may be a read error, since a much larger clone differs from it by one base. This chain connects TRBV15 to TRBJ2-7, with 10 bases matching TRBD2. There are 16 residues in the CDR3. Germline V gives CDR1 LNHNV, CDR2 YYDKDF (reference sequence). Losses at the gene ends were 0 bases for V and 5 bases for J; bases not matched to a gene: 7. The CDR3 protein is CATSRDRTSGPHEQYV. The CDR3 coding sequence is TGTGCCACCAGCAGAGATCGGACTAGCGGTCCCCACGAGCAGTACGTC.

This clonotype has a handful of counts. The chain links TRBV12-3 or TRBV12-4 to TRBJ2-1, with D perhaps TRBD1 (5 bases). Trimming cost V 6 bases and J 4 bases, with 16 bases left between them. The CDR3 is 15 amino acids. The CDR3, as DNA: TGTGCCAGCAGACCGACAGAAAACATATACAATGAGCAGTTCTTC. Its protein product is CASRPTENIYNEQFF.

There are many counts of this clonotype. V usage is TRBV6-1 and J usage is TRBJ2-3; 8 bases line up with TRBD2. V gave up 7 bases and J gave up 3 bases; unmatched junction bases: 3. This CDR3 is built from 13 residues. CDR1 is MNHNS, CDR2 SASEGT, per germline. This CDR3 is CASTASGTDTQYF. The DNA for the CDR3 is TGTGCCAGCACCGCTAGCGGGACAGATACGCAGTATTTT.

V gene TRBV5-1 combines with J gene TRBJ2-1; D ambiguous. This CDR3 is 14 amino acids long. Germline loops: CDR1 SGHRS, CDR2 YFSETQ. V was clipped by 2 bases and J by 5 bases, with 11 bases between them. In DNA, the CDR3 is TGCGCCAGCAGCTTCTTCGACCTCGACAATGAGCAGTTCTTC. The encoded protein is CASSFFDLDNEQFF.

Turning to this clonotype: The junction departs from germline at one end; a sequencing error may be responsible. CDR3 nucleotides: TGCAGCGCCCAACGCACAGGGGACTACGGCTACACCTTC. Amino acid sequence: CSAQRTGDYGYTF. V is TRBV29-1 and J is TRBJ1-2; TRBD1 matches 7 bases. The germline V gene has CDR1 SQVTM and CDR2 ANQGSEA. The CDR3 is 13 amino acids.

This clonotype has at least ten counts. In DNA, the CDR3 is TGTGCCAGCAGCAAGAGCGGTTTCTCCTACGAGCAGTACTTC. Amino acid sequence: CASSKSGFSYEQYF. The chain has TRBV7-9 and TRBJ2-7, with D tentatively TRBD2 (5 bases). Germline lookup yields CDR1 SEHNR and CDR2 FQNEAQ (reference sequence). The CDR3 runs to 14 residues. Trimming left V 5 bases short and J 0 bases short, with 11 bases between.

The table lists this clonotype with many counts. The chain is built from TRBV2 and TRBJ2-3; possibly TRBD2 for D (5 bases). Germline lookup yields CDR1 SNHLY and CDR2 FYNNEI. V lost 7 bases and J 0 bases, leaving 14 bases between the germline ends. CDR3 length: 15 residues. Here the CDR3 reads CASKGLADSTDTQYF. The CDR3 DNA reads TGTGCCAGCAAGGGCCTAGCAGACAGCACAGATACGCAGTATTTT.

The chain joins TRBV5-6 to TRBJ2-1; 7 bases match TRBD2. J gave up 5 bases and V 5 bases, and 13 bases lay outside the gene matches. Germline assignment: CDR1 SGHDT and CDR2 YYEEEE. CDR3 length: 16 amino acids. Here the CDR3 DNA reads TGTGCCAGCAGTCCTGCGGAGGGAGGGCCCCACAATGAGCAGTTCTTC. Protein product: CASSPAEGGPHNEQFF. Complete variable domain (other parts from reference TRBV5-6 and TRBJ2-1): DAGVTQSPTHLIKTRGQQVTLRCSPKSGHDTVSWYQQALGQGPQFIFQYYEEEERQRGNFPDRFSGHQFPNYSSELNVNALLLGDSALYLCASSPAEGGPHNEQFFGPGTRLTVL.

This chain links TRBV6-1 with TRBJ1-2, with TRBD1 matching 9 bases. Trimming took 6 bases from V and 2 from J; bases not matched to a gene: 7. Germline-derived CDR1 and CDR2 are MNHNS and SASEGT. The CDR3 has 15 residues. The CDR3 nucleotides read TGTGCCAGCAGAATCGGACAGGGGAGGAACTATGGCTACACCTTC. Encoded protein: CASRIGQGRNYGYTF.

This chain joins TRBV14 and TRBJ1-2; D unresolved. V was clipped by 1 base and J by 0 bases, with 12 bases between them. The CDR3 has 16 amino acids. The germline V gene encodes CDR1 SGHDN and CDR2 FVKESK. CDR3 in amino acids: CASSQGTGYTNYGYTF. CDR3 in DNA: TGTGCCAGCAGCCAAGGGACCGGGTATACTAACTATGGCTACACCTTC.

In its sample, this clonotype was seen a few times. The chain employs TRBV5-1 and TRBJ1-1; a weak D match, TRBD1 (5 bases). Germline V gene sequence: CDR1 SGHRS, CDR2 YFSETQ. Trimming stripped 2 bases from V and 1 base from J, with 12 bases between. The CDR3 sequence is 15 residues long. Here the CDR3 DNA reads TGCGCCAGCAGCTTTGATGGACAACAGAACACTGAAGCTTTCTTT. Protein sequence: CASSFDGQQNTEAFF.

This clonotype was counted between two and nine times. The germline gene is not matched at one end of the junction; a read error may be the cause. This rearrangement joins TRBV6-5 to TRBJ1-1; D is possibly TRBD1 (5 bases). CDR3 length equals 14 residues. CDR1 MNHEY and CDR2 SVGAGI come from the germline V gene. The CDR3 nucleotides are TGTGGCAGCAGTGAACGTTTAGGGGAGAATGAAGCTTTCTTT. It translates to CGSSERLGENEAFF.

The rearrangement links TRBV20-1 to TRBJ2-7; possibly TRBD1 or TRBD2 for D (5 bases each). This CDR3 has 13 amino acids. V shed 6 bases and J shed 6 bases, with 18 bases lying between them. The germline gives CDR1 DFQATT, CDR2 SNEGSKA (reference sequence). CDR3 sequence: CSAGRDPVCEQYV. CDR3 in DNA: TGCAGTGCCGGCCGGGACCCCGTCTGCGAGCAGTACGTC.

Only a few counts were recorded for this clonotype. The DNA of the CDR3 is TGTGCCAGCAGCTTAGAACCGGGTCCTTCTTCGGCTAACTATGGCTACACCTTC. Protein sequence: CASSLEPGPSSANYGYTF. This chain links TRBV7-9 with TRBJ1-2; the D is unclear. CDR3 length: 18 amino acids. Germline V lookup: CDR1 SEHNR, CDR2 FQNEAQ (reference sequence). Trimming took off 1 base at V and 0 bases at J, with 18 bases between the two ends.

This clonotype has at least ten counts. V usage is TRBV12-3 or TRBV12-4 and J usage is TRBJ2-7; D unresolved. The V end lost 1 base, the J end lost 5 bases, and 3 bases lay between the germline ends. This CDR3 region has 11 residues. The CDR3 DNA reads TGTGCCAGCAGTTTAGGTCACGAGCAGTACTTC. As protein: CASSLGHEQYF.

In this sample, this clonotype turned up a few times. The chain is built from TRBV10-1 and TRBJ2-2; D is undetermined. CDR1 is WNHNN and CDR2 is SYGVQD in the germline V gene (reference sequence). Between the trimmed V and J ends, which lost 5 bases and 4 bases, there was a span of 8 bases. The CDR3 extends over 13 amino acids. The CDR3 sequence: CASSRKPTGELFF. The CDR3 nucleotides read TGCGCCAGCAGTCGTAAACCCACCGGGGAGCTGTTTTTT.

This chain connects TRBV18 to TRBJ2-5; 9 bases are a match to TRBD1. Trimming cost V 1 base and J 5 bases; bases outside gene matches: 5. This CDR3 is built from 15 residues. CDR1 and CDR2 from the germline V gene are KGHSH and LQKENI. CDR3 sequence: CASSPQDRGMETQYF. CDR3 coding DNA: TGTGCCAGCTCACCACAGGACAGGGGCATGGAGACCCAGTACTTC.

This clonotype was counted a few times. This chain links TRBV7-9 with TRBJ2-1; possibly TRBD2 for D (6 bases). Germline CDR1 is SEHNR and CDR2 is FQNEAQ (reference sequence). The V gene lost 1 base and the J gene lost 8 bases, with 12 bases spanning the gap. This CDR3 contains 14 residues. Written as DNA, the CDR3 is TGTGCCAGCAGCTTAGAACTAGCATTCGATGAGCAGTTCTTC. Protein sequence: CASSLELAFDEQFF.

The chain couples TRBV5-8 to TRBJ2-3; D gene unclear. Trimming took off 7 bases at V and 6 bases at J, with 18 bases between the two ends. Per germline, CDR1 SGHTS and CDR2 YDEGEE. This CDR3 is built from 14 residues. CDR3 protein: CASAPGPPSDTQYF. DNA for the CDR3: TGTGCCAGCGCACCCGGGCCCCCCTCGGATACGCAGTATTTT.

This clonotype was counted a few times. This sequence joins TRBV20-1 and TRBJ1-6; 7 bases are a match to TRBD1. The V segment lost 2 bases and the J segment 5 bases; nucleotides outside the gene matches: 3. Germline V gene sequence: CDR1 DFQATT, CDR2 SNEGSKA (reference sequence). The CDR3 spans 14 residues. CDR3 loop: CSARQGGDNSPLHF. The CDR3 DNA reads TGCAGTGCTAGACAGGGGGGCGATAATTCACCCCTCCACTTT.

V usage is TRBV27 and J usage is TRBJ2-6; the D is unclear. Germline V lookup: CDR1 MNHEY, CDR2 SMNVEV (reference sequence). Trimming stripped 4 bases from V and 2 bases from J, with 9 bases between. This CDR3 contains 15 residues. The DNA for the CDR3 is TGTGCCAGCAGTTATACGGGCCCTGGGGCCAACGTCCTGACTTTC. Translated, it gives CASSYTGPGANVLTF.

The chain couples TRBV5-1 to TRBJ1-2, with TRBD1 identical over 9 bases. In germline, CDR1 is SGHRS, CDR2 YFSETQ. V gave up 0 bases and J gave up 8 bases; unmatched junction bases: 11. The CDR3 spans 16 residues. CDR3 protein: CASSLEQGALSRGYTF. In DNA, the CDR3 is TGCGCCAGCAGCTTGGAACAGGGGGCGCTGTCGAGGGGCTACACCTTC.